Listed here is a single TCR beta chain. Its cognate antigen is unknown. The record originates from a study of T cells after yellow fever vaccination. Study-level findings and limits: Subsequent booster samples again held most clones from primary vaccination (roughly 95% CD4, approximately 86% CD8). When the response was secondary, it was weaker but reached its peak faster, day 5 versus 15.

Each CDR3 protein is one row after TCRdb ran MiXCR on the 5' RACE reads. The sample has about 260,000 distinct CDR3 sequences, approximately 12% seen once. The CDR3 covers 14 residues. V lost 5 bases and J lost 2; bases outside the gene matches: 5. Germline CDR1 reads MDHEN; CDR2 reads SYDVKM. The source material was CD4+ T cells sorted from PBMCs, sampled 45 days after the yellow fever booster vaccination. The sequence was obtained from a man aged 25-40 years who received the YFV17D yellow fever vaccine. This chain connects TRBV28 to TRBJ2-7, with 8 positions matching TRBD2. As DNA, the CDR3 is TGTGCCAGCAGTACTAGCGGACATACCTACGAGCAGTACTTC. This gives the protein CASSTSGHTYEQYF. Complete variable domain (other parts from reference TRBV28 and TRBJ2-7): DVKVTQSSRYLVKRTGEKVFLECVQDMDHENMFWYRQDPGLGLRLIYFSYDVKMKEKGDIPEGYSVSREKKERFSLILESASTNQTSMYLCASSTSGHTYEQYFGPGTRLTVT.